In this sample, the clone carrying this T cell receptor (beta chain) turned up many times. Its matching antigen is unknown. The data were obtained in a study of read filtering for tumor transcriptome and immune sequencing. On the study more broadly: R-ISS stage counts were under 10 for I, around 17 for II, six or seven for III. Whole-transcriptome libraries were prepared after DNase treatment.

Bone marrow was sampled from every patient at the time of active disease. Trimming pared 1 base from V and 7 bases from J, leaving 14 bases between. Germline CDR1 reads SEHNR; CDR2 reads FQNEAQ (reference sequence). The CDR3 runs to 15 residues. From roughly 400 ng of RNA, a library with molecular barcoded alpha/delta and beta/gamma adaptors was made. A single record per CDR3 protein comes from TCRdb applying MiXCR to the reads. The repertoire has roughly 130,000 distinct CDR3 sequences, over 10% of them found once; the top ten carry more than 9.5%. Overall study results and limits: Without single-read clonotypes, shared clonotype proportions correlated more between IR-seq and RNA-seq.

Sequenced: a population of CD138-negative cells sorted from bone marrow. This sequence was found in a donor over 35 with multiple myeloma. The J gene is TRBJ2-1, the V gene TRBV7-9, with TRBD1 as a possible D gene (5 bases). CDR3 residues: CASSLVSGKGNEQFF. The CDR3 bases are TGTGCCAGCAGCTTAGTGTCCGGAAAGGGGAATGAGCAGTTCTTC.